These T cell receptor beta chains were read from a single sample in a study of response to subunit inactivated influenza vaccine. TCRdb re-called the RT-PCR reads with MiXCR, one entry per CDR3 protein. The sample carries hundreds of thousands of distinct CDR3 sequences, approximately 7.1% recorded once. The input for sequencing was PBMCs from blood, taken around 25 months after vaccination. The receptors were sampled from a man aged 45 to 75 who received an inactivated influenza vaccine. CDR3s include the opening cysteine and the closing phenylalanine or tryptophan. A D gene is named only where the DNA matches it firmly. Size values are once, few and many counts, or a class for expanded clones, and some rows have none.

d_call j_call v_call clone_size cdr3_aa cdr3_nt
- TRBJ2-1 TRBV4-3 many CASSQDPPTVSSYNEQFF TGCGCCAGCAGCCAAGACCCCCCGACAGTTAGCTCCTACAATGAGCAGTTCTTC
TRBD1 TRBJ2-2 TRBV7-9 few CASRTGQGITGELFF TGTGCCAGCAGAACGGGACAGGGAATCACCGGGGAGCTGTTTTTT
- TRBJ1-4 TRBV6-2/TRBV6-3 few CASSRTGENEKLFF TGTGCCAGCAGCCGGACGGGGGAAAATGAAAAACTGTTTTTT
- TRBJ2-5 TRBV15 - CATSNYRAQETQYF TGTGCCACCAGCAACTACAGAGCTCAAGAGACCCAGTACTTC
TRBD2 TRBJ2-3 TRBV12-3/TRBV12-4 many CASVGRGGALQYF TGTGCCAGCGTAGGACGGGGGGGAGCATTGCAGTATTTT
TRBD1 TRBJ1-4 TRBV7-2 many CASSTDRDGKLFF TGTGCCAGCAGCACGGACAGGGACGGAAAACTGTTTTTT
- TRBJ1-3 TRBV9 few CASSVGSQTSGNTIYF TGTGCCAGCAGCGTGGGAAGTCAGACCTCTGGAAACACCATATATTTT
- TRBJ1-1 TRBV7-2 - CASSPPRANTEAFF TGTGCCAGCAGCCCCCCCAGGGCGAACACTGAAGCTTTCTTT
TRBD1 TRBJ1-1 TRBV6-1 - CASSQGARRAFF TGTGCCAGCAGTCAGGGGGCCAGGCGCGCTTTCTTT
- TRBJ1-1 TRBV20-1 few CSARLGARAFF TGCAGTGCTAGATTAGGGGCAAGAGCTTTCTTT